This T cell receptor beta chain was sequenced during a study of blood T cell repertoires in COVID-19. As for the study in general: COVID-19 samples collected from the United States, Italy and Spain covered acute and convalescent phases. From T cells, B-cell-depleted T cells, or PBMCs came the material, which was cDNA or gDNA.

How the authors handled the data: From reference gene primer amplification, estimates of nucleated cell counts were derived. Data came from immunoSEQ multiplex PCR; TCRdb stores just in-frame clones and leaves some out. The DNA was the basis for D and trimming; V, J and clone size are from that table. The data show fewer than 40,000 clones, with more than 70% seen just once and 33% held by the top ten. Germline CDR1 and CDR2: SGHKS and YYEKEE (reference sequence). The V and J ends lost 4 bases and 10 bases, in that order; junction bases with no gene match: 11. The CDR3 is 15 amino acids. Sequencing used peripheral blood. V is TRBV5-5 and J is TRBJ1-6; TRBD1 matches at 7 bases. The TCR was taken from a man in his fifties or sixties with acute or convalescent COVID-19. The CDR3 DNA follows: TGTGCCAGCAGCGCTACAGGGGACGCAGGATCACCCCTCCACTTT. Translated: CASSATGDAGSPLHF.